This T cell receptor delta chain was observed in a study of Vδ1+ human thymocytes. The sorted cells were CD3+ Vdelta1+ Vdelta2- thymocytes from alphabeta-depleted thymus. Sequences come from RNA converted to cDNA by reverse transcription. The CDR3 regions were amplified by multiplex PCR from V-gene primers to a constant-region primer. TCRdb reanalysed the multiplex PCR reads via CATT. The repertoire holds fewer than 90,000 delta-chain clones, with approximately 34% as singletons. The study's findings and limits: Thymic TRG and TRD repertoires appeared highly polyclonal. Thymic delta-chain repertoires held roughly 18% Vdelta2 sequences and few Vdelta3, despite high sort purity.

The trim removed 4 bases at V and 2 bases at J, leaving 26 bases unmatched. Per the germline V gene, CDR1 is TSWWSYY and CDR2 is QGS. The CDR3 loop spans 23 amino acids. Note on this clone: Its antigen is not known.

The receptor was isolated from a boy in the first two years of life who had congenital heart surgery. This chain uses TRDV1 with TRDJ1; 12 bases are shared with TRDD3. What was sequenced was Vdelta1+ gamma-delta thymocytes from the thymus. The subset is: FACS-sorted CD3+ TCRalphabeta- TCRVdelta1+ TCRVdelta2- thymocytes. CDR3 loop: CALGGTNFPAGGYEADWTDKLIF. Written as DNA, the CDR3 is TGTGCTCTTGGGGGGACAAACTTTCCGGCTGGGGGATACGAAGCGGACTGGACCGATAAACTCATCTTT.